This T cell receptor (beta chain) was found in a study of cytomegalovirus exposure and HLA in healthy donors. The study's findings and limits: Several top significant clusters appeared, in a later analysis, to be linked to common viral pathogens.

This CDR3 region has 16 residues. V lost 6 bases, J lost 2 bases, and 7 bases stayed unmatched. The germline V gene has CDR1 SGHVS and CDR2 FQNEAQ. Regarding this clone: Its antigen remains unknown.

The PCR contained 60 Vbeta and 13 Jbeta primers. TCRdb keeps only in-frame clones here, not all; method: immunoSEQ multiplex PCR. The sample holds approximately 220,000 clones, 75% seen once. V is TRBV7-8 and J is TRBJ2-3; 11 nucleotides agree with TRBD2. The specimen was PBMCs. The TCR sequence derives from a woman younger than 45 in good health and CMV-seronegative. CDR3 coding DNA: TGTGCCAGCAGGGACCCTAGCGGGGGGACCACAGATACGCAGTATTTT. The encoded protein is CASRDPSGGTTDTQYF.